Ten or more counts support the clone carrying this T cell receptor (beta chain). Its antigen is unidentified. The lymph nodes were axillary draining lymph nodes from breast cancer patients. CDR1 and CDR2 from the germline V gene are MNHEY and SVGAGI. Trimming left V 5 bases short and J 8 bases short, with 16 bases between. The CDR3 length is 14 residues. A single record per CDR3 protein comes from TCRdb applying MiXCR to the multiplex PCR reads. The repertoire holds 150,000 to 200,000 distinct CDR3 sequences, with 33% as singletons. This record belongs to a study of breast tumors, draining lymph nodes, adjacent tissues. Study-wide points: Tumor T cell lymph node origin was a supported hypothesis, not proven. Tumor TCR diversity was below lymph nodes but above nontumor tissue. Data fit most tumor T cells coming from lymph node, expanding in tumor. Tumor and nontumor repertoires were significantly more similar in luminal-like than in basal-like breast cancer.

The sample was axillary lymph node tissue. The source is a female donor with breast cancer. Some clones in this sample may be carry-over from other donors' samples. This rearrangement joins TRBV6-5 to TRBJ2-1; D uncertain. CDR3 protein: CASSHAPVGDEQFF. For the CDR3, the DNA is TGTGCCAGCAGTCACGCCCCCGTGGGTGATGAGCAGTTCTTC.